The rows below give T cell receptor beta chains drawn from one sample of a study of cytomegalovirus exposure and HLA in healthy donors. Sequencing used immunoSEQ multiplex PCR; TCRdb keeps in-frame clones, though not all of them. The top ten clones hold 1.3% of a sample with some 130,000 clones, roughly 73% of them seen once. The sample taken for sequencing was PBMCs. The receptor source for this set is a woman in her 40s in good health and CMV-seronegative. Each CDR3 is given with its conserved first and last residue. The D gene is left open where the match is weak. Rows give clone size only sometimes, using once, few, many, or a class for an expanded clone.

J	size	V	D	CDR3	DNA
TRBJ1-4	NA	TRBV15	TRBD1	CATSGSTGANEKLFF	TGTGCCACCAGCGGATCGACAGGGGCGAATGAAAAACTGTTTTTT
TRBJ2-3	NA	TRBV7-8	TRBD2	CASSTTRLAGLKTDTQYF	TGTGCCAGCAGCACAACGAGACTAGCGGGGTTGAAAACAGATACGCAGTATTTT
TRBJ1-2	NA	TRBV27	NA	CASSLGPSSYGYTF	TGTGCCAGCAGTTTGGGCCCCTCGAGCTATGGCTACACCTTC
TRBJ1-2	NA	TRBV28	NA	CASSLVSRQAPNYGYTF	TGTGCCAGCAGTTTAGTTTCGAGACAGGCGCCCAACTATGGCTACACCTTC
TRBJ1-2	NA	TRBV6-1	NA	CASSDRPSGAYGYTF	TGTGCCAGCAGTGATCGGCCCAGTGGGGCATATGGCTACACCTTC
TRBJ2-1	NA	TRBV5-1	TRBD1	CASSLGTGVGSEQFF	TGCGCCAGCAGCCTCGGGACAGGGGTAGGAAGTGAGCAGTTCTTC
TRBJ1-3	NA	TRBV7-2	NA	CASSLTIGTTYSGNTIYF	TGTGCCAGCAGCTTGACGATCGGGACTACTTACTCTGGAAACACCATATATTTT
TRBJ2-5	NA	TRBV6-1	NA	CATRTWETQYF	TGTGCCACCAGGACTTGGGAGACCCAGTACTTC
TRBJ2-1	NA	TRBV9	NA	CASSVVSHNEQFF	TGTGCCAGCAGCGTAGTCAGTCACAATGAGCAGTTCTTC
TRBJ2-5	few	TRBV5-1	TRBD2	CASSLKGTSGETQYF	TGCGCCAGCAGCTTAAAGGGGACTAGCGGAGAGACCCAGTACTTC
TRBJ1-6	NA	TRBV6-6	NA	CASIAGDYNSPLHF	TGTGCCAGCATTGCAGGGGACTATAATTCACCCCTCCACTTT
TRBJ1-5	NA	TRBV10-3	TRBD1	CAIREGAGQPQHF	TGTGCCATCAGGGAGGGGGCAGGACAGCCCCAGCATTTT
TRBJ2-3	NA	TRBV10-2	NA	CASSALGAGATDTQYF	TGCGCCAGCAGCGCTCTCGGGGCGGGGGCTACAGATACGCAGTATTTT
TRBJ2-2	NA	TRBV5-4	TRBD1	CASSSPGTGPGELFF	TGTGCCAGCAGCTCTCCCGGGACAGGGCCCGGGGAGCTGTTTTTT
TRBJ1-2	few	TRBV4-2	NA	CASSQETAQNYGYTF	TGTGCCAGCAGCCAAGAGACAGCCCAGAACTATGGCTACACCTTC
TRBJ1-3	NA	TRBV7-9	NA	CSSSPRQPFAGNTIYF	TGTTCCAGCAGCCCCCGACAGCCGTTCGCTGGAAACACCATATATTTT
TRBJ1-2	NA	TRBV7-8	NA	CASSPRRASEGYTF	TGTGCCAGCAGCCCTCGGAGGGCCTCAGAGGGCTACACCTTC
TRBJ1-1	NA	TRBV18	NA	CASSREGRNTEAFF	TGTGCCAGCTCACGCGAGGGTAGGAACACTGAAGCTTTCTTT
TRBJ1-6	NA	TRBV19	NA	CASTPSSYNSPLHF	TGTGCCAGTACTCCCAGCTCCTATAATTCACCCCTCCACTTT
TRBJ1-2	NA	TRBV12-5	NA	CASGLFSGDYGYTF	TGTGCTAGTGGTTTGTTTTCCGGGGATTATGGCTACACCTTC
TRBJ1-5	NA	TRBV4-2	TRBD1	CASSQVDRVGNQPQHF	TGTGCCAGCAGCCAAGTTGACAGGGTGGGGAATCAGCCCCAGCATTTT
TRBJ1-1	few	TRBV5-6	NA	CASRYGNTEAFF	TGTGCCAGCAGATACGGGAACACTGAAGCTTTCTTT
TRBJ1-1	NA	TRBV7-2	TRBD1	CASSWRQGELTEAFF	TGTGCCAGCAGCTGGAGACAGGGAGAATTAACTGAAGCTTTCTTT
TRBJ2-5	NA	TRBV9	TRBD2	CASSVIGLAGGLGYQETQYF	TGTGCCAGCAGCGTAATCGGACTAGCGGGGGGGCTGGGGTACCAAGAGACCCAGTACTTC
TRBJ1-2	NA	TRBV4-1	TRBD1	CASSQRIRTGGSGNYGYTF	TGCGCCAGCAGCCAAAGGATTAGGACAGGAGGATCTGGGAACTATGGCTACACCTTC
TRBJ1-1	NA	TRBV5-6	NA	CASSLPGEAFF	TGTGCCAGCAGCCTCCCGGGGGAAGCTTTCTTT
TRBJ1-5	NA	TRBV4-2	NA	CASSPTGQDQPQHF	TGTGCCAGCAGCCCTACGGGACAAGATCAGCCCCAGCATTTT
TRBJ1-1	NA	TRBV6-4	NA	CASRRTALHYEAFF	TGTGCCAGCAGGAGGACAGCACTTCACTACGAAGCTTTCTTT
TRBJ1-2	once	TRBV19	TRBD1	CASQRDRDYGYTF	TGTGCCTCTCAAAGGGACAGGGACTATGGCTACACCTTC
TRBJ2-5	NA	TRBV28	TRBD2	CASSSPSGGRMETQYF	TGTGCCAGCAGTTCGCCCAGCGGGGGTCGGATGGAGACCCAGTACTTC
TRBJ2-2	few	TRBV4-1	TRBD2	CASSQTELAAGELFF	TGCGCCAGCAGCCAGACTGAACTAGCGGCCGGGGAGCTGTTTTTT
TRBJ1-1	NA	TRBV14	TRBD1	CASSRDRDFTEAFF	TGTGCCAGCAGCCGGGACAGGGATTTTACTGAAGCTTTCTTT
TRBJ1-1	NA	TRBV11-2	NA	CASRLARDTEAFF	TGTGCCAGCAGACTTGCCAGGGACACTGAAGCTTTCTTT
TRBJ1-2	NA	TRBV4-1	TRBD1	CASSQDRQGGGYGYTF	TGCGCCAGCAGCCAAGATCGGCAGGGGGGTGGCTATGGCTACACCTTC
TRBJ2-4	once	TRBV9	TRBD2	CASSAGGGAKNIQYF	TGTGCCAGCAGCGCCGGGGGGGGAGCCAAAAACATTCAGTACTTC
TRBJ1-5	NA	TRBV28	NA	CASSLFGDQPQHF	TGTGCCAGCAGTTTATTCGGGGATCAGCCCCAGCATTTT
TRBJ1-2	few	TRBV2	NA	CATQGFGYTF	TGTGCCACACAGGGATTTGGCTACACCTTC
TRBJ1-1	few	TRBV7-9	TRBD1	CASSPTGETEAFF	TGTGCCAGCAGCCCGACAGGGGAAACTGAAGCTTTCTTT
TRBJ2-2	once	TRBV12-5	NA	CASGLVPGTGELFF	TGTGCTAGTGGTTTGGTACCAGGGACCGGGGAGCTGTTTTTT
TRBJ2-3	NA	TRBV7-2	TRBD2	CASSGSTSGGYLSTDTQYF	TGTGCCAGCAGCGGAAGCACTAGCGGGGGATACCTTAGCACAGATACGCAGTATTTT
TRBJ2-2	NA	TRBV7-9	NA	CASRGYSRSNTGELFF	TGTGCCAGCCGGGGGTACTCCCGATCGAACACCGGGGAGCTGTTTTTT
TRBJ2-3	NA	TRBV6-1	TRBD2	CASLLAGGADTQYF	TGTGCCAGCCTACTAGCGGGGGGGGCAGATACGCAGTATTTT
TRBJ2-1	NA	TRBV5-1	NA	CASSLDNPSYNEQFF	TGCGCCAGCAGCTTGGATAATCCCTCCTACAATGAGCAGTTCTTC
TRBJ2-5	NA	TRBV5-1	TRBD1	CASSLAGTGGQETQYF	TGCGCCAGCAGCTTGGCCGGGACAGGGGGCCAAGAGACCCAGTACTTC
TRBJ1-1	NA	TRBV9	TRBD1	CASSVRGQGWNTEAFF	TGTGCCAGCAGCGTACGCGGACAGGGATGGAACACTGAAGCTTTCTTT
TRBJ2-2	NA	TRBV4-1	NA	CASSQADLMVVGELFF	TGCGCCAGCAGCCAAGCCGACTTGATGGTGGTCGGGGAGCTGTTTTTT
TRBJ2-1	NA	TRBV5-6	NA	CASSLSGQYNEQFF	TGTGCCAGCAGCTTGAGCGGACAGTACAATGAGCAGTTCTTC
TRBJ2-3	many	TRBV6-1	TRBD2	CASSAGLADTDTQYF	TGTGCCAGCAGTGCGGGACTAGCGGACACAGATACGCAGTATTTT
TRBJ2-5	once	TRBV15	TRBD1	CATSTWTGGMETQYF	TGTGCCACCAGCACGTGGACAGGGGGGATGGAGACCCAGTACTTC
TRBJ1-1	NA	TRBV5-1	TRBD1	CASSLGDSLAEAFF	TGCGCCAGCAGCCTGGGGGACAGCCTAGCTGAAGCTTTCTTT
TRBJ1-6	NA	TRBV27	TRBD1	CASSHRGQAALHF	TGTGCCAGCAGTCACCGTGGACAGGCCGCCCTCCACTTT
TRBJ2-5	NA	TRBV6-1	TRBD2	CASSEKGLAGDLRYQETQYF	TGTGCCAGCAGTGAAAAGGGACTAGCGGGGGACCTCCGGTACCAAGAGACCCAGTACTTC
TRBJ1-3	NA	TRBV7-2	NA	CASSSDIPRNTIYF	TGTGCCAGCAGCTCGGACATCCCGAGAAACACCATATATTTT
TRBJ2-3	NA	TRBV7-2	NA	CASSLASTSTDTQYF	TGTGCCAGCAGCTTAGCTAGCACTAGCACAGATACGCAGTATTTT
TRBJ2-5	NA	TRBV7-2	TRBD1	CASSLNRGPPETQYF	TGTGCCAGCAGCTTAAACAGGGGGCCTCCTGAGACCCAGTACTTC